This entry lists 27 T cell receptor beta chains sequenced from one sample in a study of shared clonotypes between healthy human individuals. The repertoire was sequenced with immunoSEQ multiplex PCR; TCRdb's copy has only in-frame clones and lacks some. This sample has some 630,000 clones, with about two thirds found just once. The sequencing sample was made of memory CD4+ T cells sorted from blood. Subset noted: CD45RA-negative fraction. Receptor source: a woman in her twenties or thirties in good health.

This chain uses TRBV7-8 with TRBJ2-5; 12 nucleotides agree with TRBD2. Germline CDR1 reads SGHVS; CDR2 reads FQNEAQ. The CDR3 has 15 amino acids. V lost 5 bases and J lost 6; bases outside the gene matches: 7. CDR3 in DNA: TGTGCCAGCAGCCCGGGACTAGCGGGCATGAAGACCCAGTACTTC. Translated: CASSPGLAGMKTQYF.

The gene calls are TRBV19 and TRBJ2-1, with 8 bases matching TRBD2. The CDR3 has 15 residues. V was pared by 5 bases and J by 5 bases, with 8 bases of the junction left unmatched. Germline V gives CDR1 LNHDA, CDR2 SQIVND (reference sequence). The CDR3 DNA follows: TGTGCCAGTAGTTCCCAAGCGGGAGCCAACAATGAGCAGTTCTTC. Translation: CASSSQAGANNEQFF. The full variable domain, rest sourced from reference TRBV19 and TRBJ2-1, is DGGITQSPKYLFRKEGQNVTLSCEQNLNHDAMYWYRQDPGQGLRLIYYSQIVNDFQKGDIAEGYSVSREKKESFPLTVTSAQKNPTAFYLCASSSQAGANNEQFFGPGTRLTVL.

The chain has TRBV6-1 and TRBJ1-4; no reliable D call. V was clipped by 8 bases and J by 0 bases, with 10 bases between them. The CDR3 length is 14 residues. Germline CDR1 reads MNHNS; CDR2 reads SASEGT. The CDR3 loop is CASGPASTNEKLFF. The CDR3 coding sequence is TGTGCCAGCGGTCCAGCCTCAACTAATGAAAAACTGTTTTTT.

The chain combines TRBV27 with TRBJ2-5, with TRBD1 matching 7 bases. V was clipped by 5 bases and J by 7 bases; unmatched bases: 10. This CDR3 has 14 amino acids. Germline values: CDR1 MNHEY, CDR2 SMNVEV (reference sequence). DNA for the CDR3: TGTGCCAGCAGTATGGGACAGTATCCTTGGACCCAGTACTTC. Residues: CASSMGQYPWTQYF.

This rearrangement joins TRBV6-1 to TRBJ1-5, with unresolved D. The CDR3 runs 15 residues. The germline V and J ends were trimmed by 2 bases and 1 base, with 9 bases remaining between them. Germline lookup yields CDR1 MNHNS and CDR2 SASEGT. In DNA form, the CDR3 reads TGTGCCAGCAGTGAACTTCTGGGAAGCAATCAGCCCCAGCATTTT. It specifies CASSELLGSNQPQHF.

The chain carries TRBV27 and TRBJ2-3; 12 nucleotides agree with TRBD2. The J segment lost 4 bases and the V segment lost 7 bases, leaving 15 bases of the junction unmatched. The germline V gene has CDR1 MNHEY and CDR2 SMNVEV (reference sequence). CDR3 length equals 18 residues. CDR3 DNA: TGTGCCAGCACCCCAAGGGGCCGAACTAGCGGGAGGTCAGATACGCAGTATTTT. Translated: CASTPRGRTSGRSDTQYF.

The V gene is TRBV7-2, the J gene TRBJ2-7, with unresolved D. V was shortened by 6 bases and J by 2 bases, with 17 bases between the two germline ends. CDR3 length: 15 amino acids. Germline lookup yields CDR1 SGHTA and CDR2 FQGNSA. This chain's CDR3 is CASSHPLRFAYEQYF. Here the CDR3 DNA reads TGTGCCAGCAGTCATCCTCTTAGGTTTGCCTACGAGCAGTACTTC.

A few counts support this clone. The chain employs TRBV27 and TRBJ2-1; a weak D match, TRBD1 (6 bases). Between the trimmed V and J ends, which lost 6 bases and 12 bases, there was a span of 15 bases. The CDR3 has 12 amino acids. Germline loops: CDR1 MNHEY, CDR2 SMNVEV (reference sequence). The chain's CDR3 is CASRTGTHRQFF. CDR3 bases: TGTGCCAGCAGAACCGGGACACACCGGCAGTTCTTC.

The CDR3 nucleotides read TGTGCCAGCAGTTGGTTTCTAGCGGGAGAAAAAAGCTCCTACAATGAGCAGTTCTTC. Translated: CASSWFLAGEKSSYNEQFF. The rearrangement uses TRBV28 and TRBJ2-1; 10 nucleotides line up with TRBD2. Germline loops: CDR1 MDHEN, CDR2 SYDVKM. The CDR3 consists of 19 residues. V dropped 4 bases and J dropped 0; count of bases not matched to a gene: 12.

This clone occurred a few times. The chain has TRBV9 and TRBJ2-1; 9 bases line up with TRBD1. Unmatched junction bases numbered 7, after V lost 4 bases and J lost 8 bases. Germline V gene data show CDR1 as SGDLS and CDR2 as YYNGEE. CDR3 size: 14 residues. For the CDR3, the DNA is TGTGCCAGCAGCAAGGGACAGGGCTCTTATGAGCAGTTCTTC. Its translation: CASSKGQGSYEQFF.

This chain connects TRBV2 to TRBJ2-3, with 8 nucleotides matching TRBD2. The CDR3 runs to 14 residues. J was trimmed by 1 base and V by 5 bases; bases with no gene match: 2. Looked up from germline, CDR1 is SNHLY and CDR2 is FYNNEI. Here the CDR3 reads CASSKTSGTDTQYF. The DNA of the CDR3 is TGTGCCAGCAGTAAGACTAGCGGCACAGATACGCAGTATTTT. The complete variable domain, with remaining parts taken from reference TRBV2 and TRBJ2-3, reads EPEVTQTPSHQVTQMGQEVILRCVPISNHLYFYWYRQILGQKVEFLVSFYNNEISEKSEIFDDQFSVERPDGSNFTLKIRSTKLEDSAMYFCASSKTSGTDTQYFGPGTRLTVL.

The DNA of the CDR3 is TGTGCCAGCTCAGTATTGGGAGAAGGGAACACTGAAGCTTTCTTT. This codes for CASSVLGEGNTEAFF. This chain connects TRBV18 to TRBJ1-1; no reliable D call. CDR1 is KGHSH, CDR2 LQKENI, per germline. The CDR3 is 15 amino acids. V was cut by 5 bases and J by 1 base, with 14 bases left in between.

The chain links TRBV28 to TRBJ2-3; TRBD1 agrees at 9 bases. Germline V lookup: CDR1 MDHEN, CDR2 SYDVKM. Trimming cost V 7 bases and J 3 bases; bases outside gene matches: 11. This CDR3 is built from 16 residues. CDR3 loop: CASKPSDRGGTDTQYF. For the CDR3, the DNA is TGTGCCAGCAAACCCTCGGACAGGGGAGGGACAGATACGCAGTATTTT.

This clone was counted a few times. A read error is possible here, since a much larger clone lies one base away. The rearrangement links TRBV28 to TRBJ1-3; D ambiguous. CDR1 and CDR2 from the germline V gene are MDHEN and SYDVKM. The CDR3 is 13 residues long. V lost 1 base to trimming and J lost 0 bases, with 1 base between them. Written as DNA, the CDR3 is TGTGCCAGCAGTTTATTCTCTGGAAACACCATATATTTT. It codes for CASSLFSGNTIYF.

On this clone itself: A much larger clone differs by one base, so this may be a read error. The CDR3 nucleotides are TGTGCCAGTAGTATAGGGGGCGGGGGGCTGGGAGAGACCCAGTACTTC. Residues: CASSIGGGGLGETQYF. The chain employs TRBV19 and TRBJ2-5; 8 nucleotides line up with TRBD2. This CDR3 spans 16 amino acids. Germline values: CDR1 LNHDA, CDR2 SQIVND (reference sequence). Trimming cost V 1 base and J 4 bases; bases outside gene matches: 8.

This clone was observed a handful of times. CDR3 coding DNA: TGTGCCAGCAGAAAGCCTTCAACCCCGCGGGAGGGGGGCAATGAGCAGTTCTTC. Protein: CASRKPSTPREGGNEQFF. This rearrangement joins TRBV5-6 to TRBJ2-1; 9 positions match TRBD2. CDR1 is SGHDT, CDR2 YYEEEE, per germline. Trimming cost V 5 bases and J 6 bases; bases outside gene matches: 18. CDR3 length equals 18 residues. Based on the CDR3 plus reference TRBV5-6 and TRBJ2-1, the full variable domain is DAGVTQSPTHLIKTRGQQVTLRCSPKSGHDTVSWYQQALGQGPQFIFQYYEEEERQRGNFPDRFSGHQFPNYSSELNVNALLLGDSALYLCASRKPSTPREGGNEQFFGPGTRLTVL.

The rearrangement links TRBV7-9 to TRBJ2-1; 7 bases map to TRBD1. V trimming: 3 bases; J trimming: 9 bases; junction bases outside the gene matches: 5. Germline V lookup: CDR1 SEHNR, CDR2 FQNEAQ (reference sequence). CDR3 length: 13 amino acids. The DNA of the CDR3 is TGTGCCAGCAGCTTCGACAGGGTGGGTGAGCAGTTCTTC. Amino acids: CASSFDRVGEQFF.

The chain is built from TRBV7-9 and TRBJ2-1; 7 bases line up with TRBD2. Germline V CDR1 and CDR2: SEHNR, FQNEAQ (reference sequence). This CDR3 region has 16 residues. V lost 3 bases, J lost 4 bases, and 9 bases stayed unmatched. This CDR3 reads CASSFATVAGYNEQFF. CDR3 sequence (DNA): TGTGCCAGCAGCTTCGCGACTGTAGCGGGTTACAATGAGCAGTTCTTC.

CDR3: CASRPQGQETQYF. The CDR3 coding sequence is TGTGCCAGCAGACCACAGGGCCAAGAGACCCAGTACTTC. V is TRBV6-6 and J is TRBJ2-5; a possible D gene is TRBD1 (6 bases). V was cut by 6 bases and J by 1 base, with 9 bases left in between. CDR1 is MNHNY, CDR2 SVGAGI, per germline (reference sequence). The CDR3 sequence is 13 residues long.

CDR3 DNA sequence: TGTGCCAGTAGTCTCCCGGGACGGTTTGAGCAGTACTTC. It specifies CASSLPGRFEQYF. The J gene is TRBJ2-7, the V gene TRBV19; D possibly uses TRBD1 or TRBD2 (5 bases each). The CDR3 loop spans 13 amino acids. The germline CDR1 and CDR2 sequences are LNHDA and SQIVND (reference sequence). V was shortened by 5 bases and J by 7 bases, with 15 bases between the two germline ends.

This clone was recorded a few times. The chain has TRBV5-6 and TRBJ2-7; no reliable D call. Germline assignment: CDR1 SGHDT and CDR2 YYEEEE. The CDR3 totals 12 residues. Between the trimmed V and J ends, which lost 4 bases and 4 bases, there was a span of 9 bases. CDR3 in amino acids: CASSRRVYEQYF. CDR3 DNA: TGTGCCAGCAGCCGACGGGTGTACGAGCAGTACTTC.

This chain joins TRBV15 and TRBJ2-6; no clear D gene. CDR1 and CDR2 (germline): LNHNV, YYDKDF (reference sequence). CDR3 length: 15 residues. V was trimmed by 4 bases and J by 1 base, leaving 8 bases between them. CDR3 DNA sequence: TGTGCCACCAGCACTGGGTTTTCTGGGGCCAACGTCCTGACTTTC. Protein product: CATSTGFSGANVLTF. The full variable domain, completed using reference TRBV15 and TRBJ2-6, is DAMVIQNPRYQVTQFGKPVTLSCSQTLNHNVMYWYQQKSSQAPKLLFHYYDKDFNNEADTPDNFQSRRPNTSFCFLDIRSPGLGDTAMYLCATSTGFSGANVLTFGAGSRLTVL.

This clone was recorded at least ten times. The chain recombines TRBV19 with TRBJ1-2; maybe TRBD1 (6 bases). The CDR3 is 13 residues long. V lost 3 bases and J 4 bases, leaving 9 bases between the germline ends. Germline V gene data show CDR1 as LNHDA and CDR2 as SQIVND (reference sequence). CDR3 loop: CASSIAGAYGYTF. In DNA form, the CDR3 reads TGTGCCAGTAGTATCGCGGGGGCCTATGGCTACACCTTC. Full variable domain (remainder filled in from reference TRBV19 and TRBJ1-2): DGGITQSPKYLFRKEGQNVTLSCEQNLNHDAMYWYRQDPGQGLRLIYYSQIVNDFQKGDIAEGYSVSREKKESFPLTVTSAQKNPTAFYLCASSIAGAYGYTFGSGTRLTVV.

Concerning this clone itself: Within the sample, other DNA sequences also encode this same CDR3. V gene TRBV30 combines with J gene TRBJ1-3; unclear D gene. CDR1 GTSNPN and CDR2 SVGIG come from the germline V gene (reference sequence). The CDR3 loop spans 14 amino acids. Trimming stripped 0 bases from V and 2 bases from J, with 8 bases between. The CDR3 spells CAWSVRGAGNTIYF. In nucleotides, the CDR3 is TGTGCCTGGAGTGTTCGGGGAGCTGGAAACACCATATATTTT.

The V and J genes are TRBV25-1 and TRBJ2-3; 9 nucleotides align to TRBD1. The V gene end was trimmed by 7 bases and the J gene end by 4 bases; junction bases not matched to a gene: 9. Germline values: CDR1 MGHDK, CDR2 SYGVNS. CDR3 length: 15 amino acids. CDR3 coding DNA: TGTGCCAGCACCACTCCGGGACAGGGAGCAGATACGCAGTATTTT. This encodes CASTTPGQGADTQYF.

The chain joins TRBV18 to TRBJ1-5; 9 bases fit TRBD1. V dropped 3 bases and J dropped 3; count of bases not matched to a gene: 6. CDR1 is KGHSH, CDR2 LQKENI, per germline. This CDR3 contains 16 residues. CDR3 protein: CASSPRTGAFNQPQHF. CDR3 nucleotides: TGTGCCAGCTCACCCAGGACAGGGGCCTTCAATCAGCCCCAGCATTTT.

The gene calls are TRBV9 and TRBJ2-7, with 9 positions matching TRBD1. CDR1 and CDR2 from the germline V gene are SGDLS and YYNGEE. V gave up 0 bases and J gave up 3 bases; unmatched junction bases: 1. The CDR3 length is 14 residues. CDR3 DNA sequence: TGTGCCAGCAGCGTAGGGGGACAGGGCTACGAGCAGTACTTC. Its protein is CASSVGGQGYEQYF.